A selection of T cell receptor beta chains follows, all from one sample in a study of blood T cell repertoires in COVID-19. Generated by immunoSEQ multiplex PCR, the TCRdb table keeps only in-frame clones and is missing some. The table includes about 46,000 clones, 80% to 90% detected once. Sequencing was performed on peripheral blood. These receptors all stem from a human donor in a cohort sampled during active COVID-19. The donor label of this sample is uncertain. CDR3s include the opening cysteine and the closing phenylalanine or tryptophan. The order of the fields is D gene, V gene, clone size, J gene, CDR3 protein, CDR3 DNA. A D gene is named only where the DNA matches it firmly. Rows give clone size only sometimes, using once, few, many, or a class for an expanded clone.

d_call: -
v_call: TRBV7-9
clone_size: -
j_call: TRBJ2-2
cdr3_aa: CASSPPFRYAVRGELFF
cdr3_nt: TGTGCCAGCAGCCCCCCTTTTCGTTATGCGGTCCGCGGGGAGCTGTTTTTT

d_call: -
v_call: TRBV6-2/TRBV6-3
clone_size: once
j_call: TRBJ2-7
cdr3_aa: CASSYPGGGSYEQYF
cdr3_nt: TGTGCCAGCAGTTATCCGGGTGGAGGTTCCTACGAGCAGTACTTC

d_call: TRBD1
v_call: TRBV6-5
clone_size: -
j_call: TRBJ1-2
cdr3_aa: CASSYSQGANYGYTF
cdr3_nt: TGTGCCAGCAGTTACTCGCAGGGGGCCAACTATGGCTACACCTTC

d_call: -
v_call: TRBV3-1/TRBV3-2
clone_size: -
j_call: TRBJ1-1
cdr3_aa: CASSQVVGQWGKGTEAFF
cdr3_nt: TGTGCCAGCAGCCAAGTGGTAGGACAGTGGGGTAAGGGCACTGAAGCTTTCTTT

d_call: -
v_call: TRBV13
clone_size: -
j_call: TRBJ1-3
cdr3_aa: CASSNTRGSTIYF
cdr3_nt: TGTGCCAGCAGCAATACTAGAGGGAGCACCATATATTTT

d_call: -
v_call: TRBV30
clone_size: -
j_call: TRBJ1-3
cdr3_aa: CAWAPGAGNTIYF
cdr3_nt: TGTGCCTGGGCCCCGGGGGCTGGAAACACCATATATTTT

d_call: -
v_call: TRBV10-3
clone_size: -
j_call: TRBJ2-5
cdr3_aa: CAISEGRREQETQYF
cdr3_nt: TGTGCCATCAGTGAGGGTCGACGGGAACAAGAGACCCAGTACTTC

d_call: -
v_call: TRBV4-3
clone_size: once
j_call: TRBJ1-3
cdr3_aa: CASSQEPGSLHTIYF
cdr3_nt: TGCGCCAGCAGCCAAGAACCGGGAAGCTTGCACACCATATATTTT

d_call: -
v_call: TRBV9
clone_size: -
j_call: TRBJ2-2
cdr3_aa: CASSVESRGNTGELFF
cdr3_nt: TGTGCCAGCAGCGTAGAATCGCGGGGGAACACCGGGGAGCTGTTTTTT

d_call: -
v_call: TRBV29-1
clone_size: -
j_call: TRBJ2-3
cdr3_aa: CSVEADTQYF
cdr3_nt: TGCAGCGTGGAAGCGGATACGCAGTATTTT

d_call: TRBD2
v_call: TRBV6-5
clone_size: -
j_call: TRBJ2-5
cdr3_aa: CASSYSVPGLAETQYF
cdr3_nt: TGTGCCAGCAGTTACTCCGTGCCTGGACTAGCGGAGACCCAGTACTTC

d_call: TRBD2
v_call: TRBV25-1
clone_size: once
j_call: TRBJ2-1
cdr3_aa: CASSRPGTSSYNEQFF
cdr3_nt: TGTGCCAGCAGTAGGCCCGGGACTAGCTCCTACAATGAGCAGTTCTTC

d_call: TRBD1
v_call: TRBV18
clone_size: -
j_call: TRBJ2-7
cdr3_aa: CASSPGQGSYEQYF
cdr3_nt: TGTGCCAGCTCACCGGGACAGGGGTCCTACGAGCAGTACTTC

d_call: -
v_call: TRBV5-1
clone_size: -
j_call: TRBJ2-4
cdr3_aa: CASSGGAFLEERAYQYF
cdr3_nt: TGCGCCAGCAGCGGGGGAGCCTTTTTGGAGGAGCGGGCCTATCAGTACTTC

d_call: TRBD1
v_call: TRBV4-2
clone_size: -
j_call: TRBJ2-5
cdr3_aa: CASSQATGGTQETQYF
cdr3_nt: TGTGCCAGCAGCCAAGCGACAGGGGGCACCCAAGAGACCCAGTACTTC

d_call: TRBD2
v_call: TRBV4-3
clone_size: -
j_call: TRBJ2-1
cdr3_aa: CASSHSSGVGYNEQFF
cdr3_nt: TGCGCCAGCAGCCACTCTAGCGGGGTAGGGTACAATGAGCAGTTCTTC

d_call: TRBD2
v_call: TRBV2
clone_size: once
j_call: TRBJ2-7
cdr3_aa: CASTRTSGERGEQYF
cdr3_nt: TGTGCCAGCACTAGGACTAGCGGGGAACGGGGGGAGCAGTACTTC

d_call: TRBD1
v_call: TRBV12-5
clone_size: once
j_call: TRBJ1-1
cdr3_aa: CASGLKGQGARNTEAFF
cdr3_nt: TGTGCTAGTGGTTTGAAGGGACAGGGGGCGCGGAACACTGAAGCTTTCTTT

d_call: -
v_call: TRBV6-2/TRBV6-3
clone_size: -
j_call: TRBJ2-7
cdr3_aa: CASSYSSYEQYF
cdr3_nt: TGTGCCAGCAGTTACTCGAGCTACGAGCAGTACTTC

d_call: -
v_call: TRBV7-2
clone_size: -
j_call: TRBJ1-5
cdr3_aa: CASSHGSTQPQHF
cdr3_nt: TGTGCCAGCAGCCACGGGAGCACTCAGCCCCAGCATTTT

d_call: TRBD1
v_call: TRBV4-1
clone_size: -
j_call: TRBJ2-1
cdr3_aa: CASSSPGTGGYNEQFF
cdr3_nt: TGCGCCAGCAGCTCTCCCGGGACAGGGGGATACAATGAGCAGTTCTTC

d_call: -
v_call: TRBV5-1
clone_size: -
j_call: TRBJ1-2
cdr3_aa: CASSLSARDSRGYTF
cdr3_nt: TGCGCCAGCAGCCTCTCCGCTCGAGACAGCAGGGGCTACACCTTC

d_call: TRBD2
v_call: TRBV11-2
clone_size: -
j_call: TRBJ2-2
cdr3_aa: CASSLHRGLAGGPVGELFF
cdr3_nt: TGTGCCAGCAGCTTACACAGGGGACTAGCGGGGGGGCCTGTCGGGGAGCTGTTTTTT

d_call: TRBD2
v_call: TRBV7-2
clone_size: -
j_call: TRBJ2-7
cdr3_aa: CATKAGHASYEQYF
cdr3_nt: TGTGCCACCAAAGCGGGGCACGCCTCCTACGAGCAGTACTTC

d_call: TRBD2
v_call: TRBV24-1
clone_size: -
j_call: TRBJ2-3
cdr3_aa: CATGTGGPDTQYF
cdr3_nt: TGTGCCACCGGCACGGGGGGGCCAGATACGCAGTATTTT

d_call: TRBD1
v_call: TRBV9
clone_size: -
j_call: TRBJ2-5
cdr3_aa: CASSSTGTVQETQYF
cdr3_nt: TGTGCCAGCAGCTCAACCGGGACAGTTCAAGAGACCCAGTACTTC

d_call: -
v_call: TRBV9
clone_size: -
j_call: TRBJ1-1
cdr3_aa: CASSVAPSGEAFF
cdr3_nt: TGTGCCAGCAGCGTAGCGCCCTCAGGGGAAGCTTTCTTT

d_call: TRBD1
v_call: TRBV5-4
clone_size: -
j_call: TRBJ1-4
cdr3_aa: CASSGGGQGDEKLFF
cdr3_nt: TGTGCCAGCAGCGGGGGGGGACAGGGAGATGAAAAACTGTTTTTT

d_call: TRBD1
v_call: TRBV30
clone_size: -
j_call: TRBJ2-2
cdr3_aa: CAFNHRGFAGELFF
cdr3_nt: TGTGCCTTTAATCACAGGGGGTTCGCCGGGGAGCTGTTTTTT

d_call: -
v_call: TRBV6-5
clone_size: -
j_call: TRBJ1-2
cdr3_aa: CASLGGNYGYTF
cdr3_nt: TGTGCCAGCCTAGGGGGAAACTATGGCTACACCTTC

d_call: TRBD1
v_call: TRBV9
clone_size: -
j_call: TRBJ1-2
cdr3_aa: CASSLDRVGYGYTF
cdr3_nt: TGTGCCAGCTCCTTAGACAGGGTGGGCTATGGCTACACCTTC